Listed below are T cell receptor beta chains from one sample, sequenced in a study of blood T cell repertoires in COVID-19. The assay was immunoSEQ multiplex PCR, and TCRdb's table has in-frame clones only and misses some. Here the sample spans approximately 89,000 clones, roughly 95% being singletons. Input material: peripheral blood. The receptors derive from a human donor with active COVID-19. The donor label of this sample is uncertain. Both conserved end residues are part of each CDR3. A D gene is named only where the DNA matches it firmly. Clone size appears in some rows only: once, few, many, or a class for an expanded clone.

V	D	J	size	CDR3	DNA
TRBV18	-	TRBJ1-5	once	CASSLGGRENQPQHF	TGTGCCAGCTCTCTAGGAGGGAGGGAGAATCAGCCCCAGCATTTT
TRBV19	TRBD2	TRBJ2-2	-	CASSPGGTGELFF	TGTGCCAGTAGTCCCGGGGGGACCGGGGAGCTGTTTTTT
TRBV6-6	-	TRBJ1-4	-	CASSDQGLRGEKLFF	TGTGCCAGCAGTGATCAGGGTTTAAGGGGGGAAAAACTGTTTTTT
TRBV7-9	-	TRBJ2-7	few	CASSPEENEQYF	TGTGCCAGCAGCCCTGAGGAGAACGAGCAGTACTTC
TRBV27	TRBD2	TRBJ2-1	-	CASRHGLAGGRSSYNEQFF	TGTGCCAGCAGACACGGACTAGCGGGAGGCCGGAGCTCCTACAATGAGCAGTTCTTC
TRBV5-1	-	TRBJ1-3	-	CASSLAGGESSGNTIYF	TGCGCCAGCAGCTTGGCTGGGGGCGAGAGCTCTGGAAACACCATATATTTT
TRBV10-1	-	TRBJ1-2	-	CASSERRFTGYTF	TGCGCCAGCAGTGAGCGCAGGTTCACTGGCTACACCTTC
TRBV7-6	-	TRBJ1-5	once	CASSLGGPNQPQHF	TGTGCCAGCAGCTTAGGTGGGCCAAATCAGCCCCAGCATTTT
TRBV6-5	TRBD1	TRBJ1-6	-	CASSLGGTANSPLHF	TGTGCCAGCAGTCTAGGGGGGACAGCGAATTCACCCCTCCACTTT
TRBV28	-	TRBJ1-2	-	CASSLGGEGGYTF	TGTGCCAGCAGTTTGGGGGGGGAGGGTGGCTACACCTTC
TRBV7-9	-	TRBJ2-1	-	CASSPVDNEQFF	TGTGCCAGCAGCCCGGTGGACAATGAGCAGTTCTTC
TRBV18	-	TRBJ2-3	-	CASSGVGEDTQYF	TGTGCCAGCTCAGGGGTAGGGGAAGATACGCAGTATTTT
TRBV28	-	TRBJ2-2	-	CASSFLAYPPRELFF	TGTGCCAGCAGTTTCCTAGCGTACCCCCCGAGGGAGCTGTTTTTT
TRBV10-3	TRBD1	TRBJ1-1	-	CAIRPGQGNTEAFF	TGTGCCATCAGGCCGGGACAGGGGAACACTGAAGCTTTCTTT
TRBV27	-	TRBJ2-7	-	CASSIGLARYEQYF	TGTGCCAGCAGCATAGGTCTAGCGCGGTACGAGCAGTACTTC
TRBV2	TRBD1	TRBJ2-1	-	CASTGVPTGYYNEQFF	TGTGCCAGCACCGGAGTCCCGACAGGGTACTACAATGAGCAGTTCTTC
TRBV9	TRBD2	TRBJ2-1	-	CASSAGTSGLYEQFF	TGTGCCAGCAGCGCAGGGACTAGCGGGCTCTATGAGCAGTTCTTC
TRBV19	-	TRBJ2-4	-	CASSMSRGIPKNIQYF	TGTGCCAGTAGTATGAGCAGGGGTATACCCAAAAACATTCAGTACTTC